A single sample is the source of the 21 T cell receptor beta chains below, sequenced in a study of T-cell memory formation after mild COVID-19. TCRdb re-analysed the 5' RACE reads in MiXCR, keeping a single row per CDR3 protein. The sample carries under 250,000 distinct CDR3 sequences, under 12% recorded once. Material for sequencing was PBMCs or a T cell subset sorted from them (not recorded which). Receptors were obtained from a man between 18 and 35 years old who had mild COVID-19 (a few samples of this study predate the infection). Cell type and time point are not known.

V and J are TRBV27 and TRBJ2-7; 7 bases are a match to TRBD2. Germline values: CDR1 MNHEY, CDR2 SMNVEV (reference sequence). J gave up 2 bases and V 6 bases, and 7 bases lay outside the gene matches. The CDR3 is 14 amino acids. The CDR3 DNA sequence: TGTGCCAGCAGCTCAGTAGCGGGTACCTACGAGCAGTACTTC. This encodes CASSSVAGTYEQYF.

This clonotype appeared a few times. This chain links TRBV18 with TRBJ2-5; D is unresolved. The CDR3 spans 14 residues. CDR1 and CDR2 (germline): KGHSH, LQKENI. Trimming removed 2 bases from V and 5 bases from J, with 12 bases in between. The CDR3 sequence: CASSPKVLSETQYF. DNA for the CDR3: TGTGCCAGCTCACCAAAGGTCTTGTCCGAGACCCAGTACTTC.

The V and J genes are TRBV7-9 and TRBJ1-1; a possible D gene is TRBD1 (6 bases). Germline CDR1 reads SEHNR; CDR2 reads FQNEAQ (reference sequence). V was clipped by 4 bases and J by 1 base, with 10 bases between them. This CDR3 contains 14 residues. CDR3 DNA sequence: TGTGCCAGCAGCTCACAGGGACGGAACACTGAAGCTTTCTTT. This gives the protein CASSSQGRNTEAFF.

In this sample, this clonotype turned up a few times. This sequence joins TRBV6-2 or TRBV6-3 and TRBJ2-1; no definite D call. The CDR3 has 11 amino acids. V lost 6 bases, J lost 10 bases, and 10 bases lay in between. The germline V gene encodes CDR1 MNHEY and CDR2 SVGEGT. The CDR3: CASSSVLEQFF. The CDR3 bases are TGTGCCAGCAGCAGTGTCCTGGAGCAGTTCTTC.

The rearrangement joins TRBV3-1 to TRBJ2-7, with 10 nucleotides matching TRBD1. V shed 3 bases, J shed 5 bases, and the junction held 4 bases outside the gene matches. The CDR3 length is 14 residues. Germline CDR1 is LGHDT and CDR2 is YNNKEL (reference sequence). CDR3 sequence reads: CASSHRDRGHEQYV. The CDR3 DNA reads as TGTGCCAGCAGCCACCGGGACAGGGGCCACGAGCAGTACGTC.

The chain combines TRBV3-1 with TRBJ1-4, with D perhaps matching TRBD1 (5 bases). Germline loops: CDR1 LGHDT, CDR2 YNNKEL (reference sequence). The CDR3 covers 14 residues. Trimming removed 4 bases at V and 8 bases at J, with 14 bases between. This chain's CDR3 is CASSLEGAEEKLFF. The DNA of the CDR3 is TGTGCCAGCAGCCTGGAAGGGGCGGAAGAAAAACTGTTTTTT.

The CDR3 loop reads CASSRALIPRTDTQYF. The CDR3 bases are TGCGCCAGCAGTCGGGCGCTTATCCCTCGCACAGATACGCAGTATTTT. The chain carries TRBV4-1 and TRBJ2-3; D unresolved. V was shortened by 6 bases and J by 1 base, with 17 bases between the two germline ends. The CDR3 is made up of 16 amino acids. Germline V CDR1 and CDR2: MGHRA, YSYEKL.

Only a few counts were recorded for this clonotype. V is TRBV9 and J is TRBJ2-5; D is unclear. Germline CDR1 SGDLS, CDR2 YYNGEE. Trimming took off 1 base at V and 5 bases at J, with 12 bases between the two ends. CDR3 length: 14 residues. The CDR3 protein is CASSVFGLGETQYF. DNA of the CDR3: TGTGCCAGCAGCGTATTCGGGCTCGGGGAGACCCAGTACTTC.

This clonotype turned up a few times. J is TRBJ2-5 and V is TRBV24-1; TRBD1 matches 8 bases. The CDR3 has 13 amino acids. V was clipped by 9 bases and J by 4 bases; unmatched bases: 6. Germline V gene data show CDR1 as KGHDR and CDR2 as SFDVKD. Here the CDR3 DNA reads TGTGCCACCGACAGGGGTGATAGAGAGACCCAGTACTTC. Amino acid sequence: CATDRGDRETQYF.

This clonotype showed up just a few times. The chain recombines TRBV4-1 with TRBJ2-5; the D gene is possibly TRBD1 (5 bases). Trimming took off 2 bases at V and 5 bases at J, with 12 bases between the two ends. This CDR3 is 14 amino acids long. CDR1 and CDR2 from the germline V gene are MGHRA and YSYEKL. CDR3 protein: CASSQFRARETQYF. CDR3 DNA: TGCGCCAGCAGCCAATTCAGGGCCCGGGAGACCCAGTACTTC.

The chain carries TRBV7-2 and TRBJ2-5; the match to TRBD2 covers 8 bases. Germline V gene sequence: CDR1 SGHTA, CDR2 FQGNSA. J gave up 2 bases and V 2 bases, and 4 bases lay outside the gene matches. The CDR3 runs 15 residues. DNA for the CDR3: TGTGCCAGCAGCTTAATGGGGACTAGGCAAGAGACCCAGTACTTC. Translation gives CASSLMGTRQETQYF.

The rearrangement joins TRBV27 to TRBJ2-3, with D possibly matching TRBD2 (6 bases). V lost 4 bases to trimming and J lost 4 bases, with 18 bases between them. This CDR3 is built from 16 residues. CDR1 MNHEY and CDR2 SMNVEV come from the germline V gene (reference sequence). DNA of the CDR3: TGTGCCAGCAGTTCATTACGTGACGGGGGAGCAGATACGCAGTATTTT. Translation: CASSSLRDGGADTQYF.

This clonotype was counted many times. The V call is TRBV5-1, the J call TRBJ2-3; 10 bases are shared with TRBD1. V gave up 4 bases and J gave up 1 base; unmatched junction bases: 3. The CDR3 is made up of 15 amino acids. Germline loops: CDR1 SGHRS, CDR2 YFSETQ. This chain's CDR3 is CASSTGTGGTDTQYF. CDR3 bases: TGCGCCAGCAGCACGGGGACAGGGGGCACAGATACGCAGTATTTT.

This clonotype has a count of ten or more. The CDR3 DNA reads as TGTGCCACCAGTGACCCGAAGGTCACAGATACGCAGTATTTT. This gives the protein CATSDPKVTDTQYF. The V and J genes are TRBV24-1 and TRBJ2-3; no definite D call. CDR1 is KGHDR and CDR2 is SFDVKD in the germline V gene. Trimming took off 4 bases at V and 2 bases at J, with 9 bases between the two ends. CDR3 length equals 14 residues.

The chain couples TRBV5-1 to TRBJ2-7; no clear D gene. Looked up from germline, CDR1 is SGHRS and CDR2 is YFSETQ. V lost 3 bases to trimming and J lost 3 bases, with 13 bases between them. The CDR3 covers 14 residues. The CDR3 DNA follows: TGCGCCAGCAGCTCAGGCGTCGGTAGCTACGAGCAGTACGTC. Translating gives CASSSGVGSYEQYV.

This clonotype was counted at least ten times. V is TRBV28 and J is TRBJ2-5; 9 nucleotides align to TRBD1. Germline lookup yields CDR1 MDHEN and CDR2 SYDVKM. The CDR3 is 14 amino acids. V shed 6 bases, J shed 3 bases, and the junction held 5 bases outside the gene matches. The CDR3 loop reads CASRGGDREETQYF. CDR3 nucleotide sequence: TGTGCCAGCAGGGGGGGGGACAGGGAAGAGACCCAGTACTTC.

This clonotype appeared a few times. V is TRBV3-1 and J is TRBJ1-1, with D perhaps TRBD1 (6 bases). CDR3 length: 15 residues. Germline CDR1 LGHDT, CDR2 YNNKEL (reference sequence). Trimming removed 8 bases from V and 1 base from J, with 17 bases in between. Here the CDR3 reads CASVKIGQTNTEAFF. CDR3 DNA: TGTGCCAGCGTAAAAATAGGACAGACGAACACTGAAGCTTTCTTT.

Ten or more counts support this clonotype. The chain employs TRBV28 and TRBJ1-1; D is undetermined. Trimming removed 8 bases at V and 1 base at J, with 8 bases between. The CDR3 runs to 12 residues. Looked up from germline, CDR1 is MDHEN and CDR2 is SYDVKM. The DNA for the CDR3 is TGTGCCAGCTCACTAACGAACACTGAAGCTTTCTTT. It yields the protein CASSLTNTEAFF.

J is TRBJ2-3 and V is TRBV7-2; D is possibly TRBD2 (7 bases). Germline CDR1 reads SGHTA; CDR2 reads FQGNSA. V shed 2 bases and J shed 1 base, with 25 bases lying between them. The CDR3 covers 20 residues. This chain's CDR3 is CASSLLRSSRGGRGTDTQYF. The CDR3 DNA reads TGTGCCAGCAGCTTATTGAGGAGCTCGAGGGGGGGCAGGGGCACAGATACGCAGTATTTT. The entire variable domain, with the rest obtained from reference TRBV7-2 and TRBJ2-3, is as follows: GAGVSQSPSNKVTEKGKDVELRCDPISGHTALYWYRQSLGQGLEFLIYFQGNSAPDKSGLPSDRFSAERTGGSVSTLTIQRTQQEDSAVYLCASSLLRSSRGGRGTDTQYFGPGTRLTVL.

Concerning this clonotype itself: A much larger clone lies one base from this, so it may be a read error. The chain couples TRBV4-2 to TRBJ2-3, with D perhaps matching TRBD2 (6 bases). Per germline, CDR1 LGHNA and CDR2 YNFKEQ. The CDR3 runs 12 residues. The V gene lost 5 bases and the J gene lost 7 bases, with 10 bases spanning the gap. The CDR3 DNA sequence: TGTGCCAGCAGCGACACTAGCCATACGCAGTATTTT. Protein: CASSDTSHTQYF.

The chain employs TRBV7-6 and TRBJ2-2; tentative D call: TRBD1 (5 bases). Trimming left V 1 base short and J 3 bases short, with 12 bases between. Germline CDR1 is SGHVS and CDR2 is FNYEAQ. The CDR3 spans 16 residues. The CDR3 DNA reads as TGTGCCAGCAGCTTAGAGGCAGGGTCCGACACCGGGGAGCTGTTTTTT. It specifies CASSLEAGSDTGELFF.